The 22 T cell receptor beta chains below all came from one sample that was sequenced in a study of cytomegalovirus exposure and HLA in healthy donors. The PCR was carried out with 60 Vbeta primers and 13 Jbeta primers. Method: immunoSEQ multiplex PCR; TCRdb's copy keeps in-frame clones and lacks some. The sample has some 200,000 clones; approximately 84% are singletons. The sequencing sample was made of PBMCs. These TCRs come from a woman aged 45 to 65 in good health and CMV-seropositive.

The chain carries TRBV6-5 and TRBJ2-7, with 8 bases matching TRBD2. V shed 2 bases and J 1 base; nucleotides not matched to a gene: 7. This CDR3 spans 16 amino acids. The germline gives CDR1 MNHEY, CDR2 SVGAGI. DNA of the CDR3: TGTGCCAGCAGTTACCGGCTAGCGGGTAAATCCTACGAGCAGTACTTC. This encodes CASSYRLAGKSYEQYF.

V and J are TRBV7-8 and TRBJ2-7; 8 positions match TRBD1. The CDR3 sequence is 15 residues long. Germline-derived CDR1 and CDR2 are SGHVS and FQNEAQ. Trimming took 5 bases from V and 4 from J; bases not matched to a gene: 10. CDR3 in amino acids: CASSPARDRLYEQYF. DNA of the CDR3: TGTGCCAGCAGCCCAGCAAGGGACAGGTTATACGAGCAGTACTTC.

V usage is TRBV4-1 and J usage is TRBJ1-2; 10 positions match TRBD1. The CDR3 covers 16 residues. V trimming: 0 bases; J trimming: 8 bases; junction bases outside the gene matches: 9. CDR1 is MGHRA, CDR2 YSYEKL, per germline. CDR3 sequence (DNA): TGCGCCAGCAGCCAAGATACGGGACAGGGGAACTTGGGCTACACCTTC. Translated, it gives CASSQDTGQGNLGYTF.

The chain carries TRBV5-1 and TRBJ1-5; no definite D call. From germline, CDR1 is SGHRS and CDR2 YFSETQ. Trimming cost V 2 bases and J 4 bases, with 13 bases left between them. The CDR3 is 15 amino acids. CDR3 sequence reads: CASSLVEGLNQPQHF. In DNA form, the CDR3 reads TGCGCCAGCAGCTTAGTGGAGGGTCTGAATCAGCCCCAGCATTTT.

The CDR3: CASSYSRPQTDEQYF. CDR3 DNA sequence: TGTGCCAGCAGTTACTCGAGACCCCAGACTGACGAGCAGTACTTC. The chain combines TRBV6-5 with TRBJ2-7; D ambiguous. Trimming stripped 0 bases from V and 5 bases from J, with 14 bases between. The CDR3 runs 15 residues. Germline CDR1 MNHEY, CDR2 SVGAGI.

The chain joins TRBV6-1 to TRBJ2-6; tentatively, D is TRBD1 (5 bases). V was shortened by 8 bases and J by 0 bases, with 8 bases between the two germline ends. Germline CDR1 and CDR2: MNHNS and SASEGT. The CDR3 sequence is 14 residues long. The CDR3 region has the DNA TGTGCCAGCGGTCAGGGCTCTGGGGCCAACGTCCTGACTTTC. Translating gives CASGQGSGANVLTF.

V gene TRBV5-4 combines with J gene TRBJ1-2; no reliable D call. Deletions cut 1 base from V and 4 bases from J, with 17 bases between. Germline CDR1 is SGHNT and CDR2 is YYREEE (reference sequence). CDR3 size: 16 residues. This CDR3 reads CASSLPSTDTSYGYTF. CDR3 nucleotides: TGTGCCAGCAGCTTGCCATCAACCGACACTTCCTATGGCTACACCTTC.

The chain carries TRBV7-9 and TRBJ1-1; D call uncertain. Germline values: CDR1 SEHNR, CDR2 FQNEAQ (reference sequence). The length of the CDR3 is 13 residues. V was clipped by 1 base and J by 3 bases, with 6 bases between them. The CDR3 region is CASSLGSDTEAFF. CDR3 DNA: TGTGCCAGCAGCTTAGGGTCGGACACTGAAGCTTTCTTT.

This chain joins TRBV5-6 and TRBJ2-3; possibly TRBD2 for D (6 bases). The CDR3 is 16 residues long. Germline CDR1 is SGHDT and CDR2 is YYEEEE. V shed 0 bases and J shed 2 bases, with 13 bases lying between them. The CDR3 here is CASSLAWGGVTDTQYF. CDR3 bases: TGTGCCAGCAGCTTGGCCTGGGGAGGCGTCACAGATACGCAGTATTTT. Filled out from reference TRBV5-6 and TRBJ2-3, the complete variable domain reads DAGVTQSPTHLIKTRGQQVTLRCSPKSGHDTVSWYQQALGQGPQFIFQYYEEEERQRGNFPDRFSGHQFPNYSSELNVNALLLGDSALYLCASSLAWGGVTDTQYFGPGTRLTVL.

As for this clone: The same CDR3 is also encoded by other DNA sequences in this sample. The chain employs TRBV4-1 and TRBJ2-2, with 7 bases aligning to TRBD2. Germline values: CDR1 MGHRA, CDR2 YSYEKL. This CDR3 contains 19 residues. V dropped 2 bases and J dropped 5; count of bases not matched to a gene: 17. The CDR3 DNA sequence: TGCGCCAGCAGCCAATTTCGGGGTAACCGGCTGGGGGGGACCGGGGAGCTGTTTTTT. Translating it yields CASSQFRGNRLGGTGELFF.

The V and J genes are TRBV7-3 and TRBJ1-1; the match to TRBD1 covers 8 bases. CDR3 length: 16 amino acids. In germline, CDR1 is SGHTA, CDR2 FQGTGA. V was clipped by 5 bases and J by 0 bases; unmatched bases: 8. The CDR3 sequence is CASSPTGGLLNTEAFF. As DNA, the CDR3 is TGTGCCAGCAGCCCCACAGGGGGTCTTCTGAACACTGAAGCTTTCTTT.

The rearrangement links TRBV7-6 to TRBJ2-3; a possible D gene is TRBD1 (5 bases). The V end lost 0 bases, the J end lost 0 bases, and 10 bases lay between the germline ends. The CDR3 has 16 amino acids. Looked up from germline, CDR1 is SGHVS and CDR2 is FNYEAQ. CDR3 residues: CASSLAGHLSTDTQYF. Written as DNA, the CDR3 is TGTGCCAGCAGCTTAGCCGGACACCTAAGCACAGATACGCAGTATTTT.

This clone was observed once. The rearrangement joins TRBV6-5 to TRBJ2-1; 8 bases line up with TRBD1. The V gene end was trimmed by 6 bases and the J gene end by 2 bases; junction bases not matched to a gene: 6. CDR3 length: 15 residues. Germline values: CDR1 MNHEY, CDR2 SVGAGI. CDR3 sequence reads: CASRAQGATYNEQFF. CDR3 in DNA: TGTGCCAGCAGAGCTCAGGGGGCCACCTACAATGAGCAGTTCTTC.

The gene calls are TRBV9 and TRBJ2-6, with D tentatively TRBD2 (5 bases). The CDR3 runs 15 residues. The V gene lost 0 bases and the J gene lost 2 bases, with 6 bases spanning the gap. Germline CDR1 SGDLS, CDR2 YYNGEE. CDR3 sequence (DNA): TGTGCCAGCAGCGTAGGAGGGACTGGGGCCAACGTCCTGACTTTC. Protein: CASSVGGTGANVLTF. The complete variable domain, with remaining parts taken from reference TRBV9 and TRBJ2-6, reads DSGVTQTPKHLITATGQRVTLRCSPRSGDLSVYWYQQSLDQGLQFLIQYYNGEERAKGNILERFSAQQFPDLHSELNLSSLELGDSALYFCASSVGGTGANVLTFGAGSRLTVL.

The J gene is TRBJ2-7, the V gene TRBV7-2; a weak D match, TRBD1 (5 bases). V lost 2 bases to trimming and J lost 7 bases, with 9 bases between them. The CDR3 loop spans 12 amino acids. Germline V lookup: CDR1 SGHTA, CDR2 FQGNSA. The CDR3: CASSLQGWEQYF. The CDR3 bases are TGTGCCAGCAGCTTACAGGGATGGGAGCAGTACTTC.

The rearrangement links TRBV27 to TRBJ1-6; TRBD1 aligns across 8 bases. CDR3 length equals 15 residues. The V gene end was trimmed by 3 bases and the J gene end by 8 bases; junction bases not matched to a gene: 6. CDR1 is MNHEY, CDR2 SMNVEV, per germline (reference sequence). CDR3 in amino acids: CASSFDSRGHSPLHF. The CDR3 DNA is TGTGCCAGCAGTTTTGACTCCAGGGGGCATTCACCCCTCCACTTT.

The table lists this clone with a count of one. In the same sample, other DNA sequences code for this CDR3. The chain combines TRBV15 with TRBJ1-5; 7 nucleotides line up with TRBD1. The J segment lost 7 bases and the V segment lost 0 bases, leaving 6 bases of the junction unmatched. The CDR3 runs to 15 residues. The V gene's germline CDR1 is LNHNV and CDR2 YYDKDF (reference sequence). The CDR3 region has the DNA TGTGCCACCAGCAGAGACACAGGGGCGAACCAGCCCCAGCATTTT. Amino acids: CATSRDTGANQPQHF.

This clone was seen a single time. This sequence joins TRBV7-2 and TRBJ2-1; TRBD1 is a possible D gene (6 bases). The CDR3 spans 16 residues. V lost 0 bases, J lost 6 bases, and 15 bases lay in between. Germline loops: CDR1 SGHTA, CDR2 FQGNSA. The CDR3 nucleotides read TGTGCCAGCAGCTTAGCTGCAGGGGCGTCCACCAATGAGCAGTTCTTC. This sequence encodes CASSLAAGASTNEQFF.

The rearrangement links TRBV6-5 to TRBJ1-2; TRBD1 matches 9 bases. The CDR3 sequence is 14 residues long. V lost 6 bases and J lost 6; bases outside the gene matches: 8. Germline CDR1 is MNHEY and CDR2 is SVGAGI. The CDR3 bases are TGTGCCAGCAGGGGGACAGGGTTAAGCGATGGCTACACCTTC. Translated: CASRGTGLSDGYTF.

The J gene is TRBJ2-1, the V gene TRBV2, with a weak D call TRBD2 (5 bases). Trimming took 7 bases from V and 0 from J, leaving 13 bases between them. CDR1 is SNHLY, CDR2 FYNNEI, per germline. This CDR3 has 15 amino acids. The CDR3 spells CASMRVISSYNEQFF. The CDR3 DNA sequence: TGTGCCAGCATGAGGGTCATCAGCTCCTACAATGAGCAGTTCTTC.

CDR3 in amino acids: CASSPLEGVRTEAFF. CDR3 coding DNA: TGTGCCAGCTCACCACTTGAGGGCGTAAGAACTGAAGCTTTCTTT. The genes are TRBV18 and TRBJ1-1; the D is unclear. This CDR3 spans 15 amino acids. Trimming cost V 1 base and J 5 bases, with 14 bases left between them. Germline CDR1 reads KGHSH; CDR2 reads LQKENI.

The chain links TRBV5-4 to TRBJ1-1; no definite D call. There are 13 residues in the CDR3. The V gene lost 3 bases and the J gene lost 1 base, with 7 bases spanning the gap. Looked up from germline, CDR1 is SGHNT and CDR2 is YYREEE (reference sequence). The CDR3 region has the DNA TGTGCCAGCAGCTCCCTTCGGAACACTGAAGCTTTCTTT. This encodes CASSSLRNTEAFF.